This record looks at one TCR beta chain sequence and its context. The data originate from a study of blood T cell repertoires in COVID-19. The overall study: Samples taken during acute and convalescent COVID-19 were collected in the United States, Italy and Spain. The analysed material was cDNA or gDNA that came from T cells, B-cell-depleted T cells, or PBMCs.

How the authors handled the data: Reference gene primer amplification yielded estimated nucleated cell counts. Measured with immunoSEQ multiplex PCR; TCRdb has only the in-frame clones, and not every one. V and J calls and clone size are given by that table; D and trimming were obtained from the DNA. The sample comprises about 52,000 clones, roughly nine tenths of which are singletons, and around 9% rests with the top ten. Between the trimmed V and J ends, which lost 0 bases and 4 bases, there was a span of 11 bases. Germline lookup yields CDR1 SGHDT and CDR2 YYEEEE. CDR3 length: 15 amino acids. The chain recombines TRBV5-6 with TRBJ1-5; D is unresolved. The sample taken for sequencing was peripheral blood. This receptor was identified in a man older than 75 with active or convalescent COVID-19. This CDR3 reads CASSLATGGNQPQHF. CDR3 bases: TGTGCCAGCAGCTTGGCTACGGGTGGAAATCAGCCCCAGCATTTT.